The 6 T cell receptor beta chains below were found in one sample sequenced in a study of Tregs in tolerant kidney transplant recipients. Profiled with immunoSEQ multiplex PCR; TCRdb holds only in-frame clones, not every one. Counted here are 95,000 or so clones, approximately 93% occurring once; the ten biggest clones make up approximately 1.5%. Mixed chimerism was transient after nonmyeloablative marrow transplants from related graft donors. The sample here was CD4+ T cells from blood (PBMCs), taken 12 months after the transplant. The source is a human patient who received a combined kidney and bone marrow transplant. Certain T cells may be donor cells from the graft.

The chain is built from TRBV15 and TRBJ1-3, with D unresolved. V was clipped by 3 bases and J by 2 bases, with 8 bases between them. CDR1 is LNHNV, CDR2 YYDKDF, per germline (reference sequence). This CDR3 is 14 amino acids long. CDR3 in amino acids: CATSSWAAGNTIYF. The CDR3 DNA sequence: TGTGCCACCAGCAGCTGGGCTGCTGGAAACACCATATATTTT.

CDR3 region: CASSFQLGGRGYEQYF. CDR3 coding DNA: TGTGCCAGCAGCTTCCAGCTCGGAGGCAGGGGCTACGAGCAGTACTTC. The chain carries TRBV7-2 and TRBJ2-7, with D perhaps TRBD1 (6 bases). Germline values: CDR1 SGHTA, CDR2 FQGNSA. V was cut by 3 bases and J by 3 bases, with 18 bases left in between. This CDR3 has 16 amino acids.

The chain joins TRBV4-3 to TRBJ2-1, with 10 bases aligning to TRBD2. V lost 4 bases, J lost 1 base, and 10 bases stayed unmatched. This CDR3 comprises 18 residues. Germline lookup yields CDR1 LGHNA and CDR2 YSLEER. The CDR3 loop reads CASSRSSSGGWSYNEQFF. CDR3 DNA sequence: TGCGCCAGCAGCCGAAGTAGTAGCGGGGGGTGGTCCTACAATGAGCAGTTCTTC.

The V gene is TRBV2, the J gene TRBJ1-2, with D tentatively TRBD1 (5 bases). The CDR3 covers 11 residues. V lost 6 bases to trimming and J lost 12 bases, with 14 bases between them. The germline CDR1 and CDR2 sequences are SNHLY and FYNNEI. This chain's CDR3 is CASRGPLFHTF. CDR3 DNA sequence: TGTGCCAGCAGGGGGCCCCTCTTCCACACCTTC. Using reference TRBV2 and TRBJ1-2 for the parts outside the CDR3, the full variable domain is EPEVTQTPSHQVTQMGQEVILRCVPISNHLYFYWYRQILGQKVEFLVSFYNNEISEKSEIFDDQFSVERPDGSNFTLKIRSTKLEDSAMYFCASRGPLFHTFGSGTRLTVV.

The V and J genes are TRBV28 and TRBJ2-7; no definite D call. Germline values: CDR1 MDHEN, CDR2 SYDVKM. CDR3 length: 15 residues. Trimming removed 1 base from V and 3 bases from J, with 13 bases in between. The DNA for the CDR3 is TGTGCCAGCAGTTTATTGGGTAGACTCTTCTACGAGCAGTACTTC. Translated, it gives CASSLLGRLFYEQYF.

On this clone: Within the sample, other DNA sequences also encode this same CDR3. The chain carries TRBV4-3 and TRBJ1-6; no reliable D call. Trimming shortened V by 0 bases and J by 7 bases, and 10 bases separated the two germline ends. From germline, CDR1 is LGHNA and CDR2 YSLEER. The CDR3 runs to 15 residues. CDR3 nucleotide sequence: TGCGCCAGCAGCCAAGAATTGAGGCTGAATTCACCCCTCCACTTT. It yields the protein CASSQELRLNSPLHF.